The 9 T cell receptor beta chains listed next were all sequenced from one sample in a study of cytomegalovirus exposure and HLA in healthy donors. Primers: 60 Vbeta forward and 13 Jbeta reverse. The table came from immunoSEQ multiplex PCR; TCRdb's copy has only in-frame clones and leaves some out. Of 160,000 or so clones listed, more than 60% are singletons. The sequenced sample consisted of PBMCs. These receptors all come from a human donor in good health.

The chain is built from TRBV15 and TRBJ2-7, with a weak D call TRBD1 (5 bases). This CDR3 contains 13 residues. Per germline, CDR1 LNHNV and CDR2 YYDKDF (reference sequence). V was trimmed by 3 bases and J by 6 bases, leaving 12 bases between them. The CDR3 here is CATSSRAGREQYF. In nucleotides, the CDR3 is TGTGCCACCAGCAGCCGTGCAGGGCGCGAGCAGTACTTC. Full variable domain (remainder filled in from reference TRBV15 and TRBJ2-7): DAMVIQNPRYQVTQFGKPVTLSCSQTLNHNVMYWYQQKSSQAPKLLFHYYDKDFNNEADTPDNFQSRRPNTSFCFLDIRSPGLGDTAMYLCATSSRAGREQYFGPGTRLTVT.

V and J are TRBV7-3 and TRBJ2-2; 8 positions agree with TRBD2. J was trimmed by 0 bases and V by 3 bases; bases with no gene match: 3. CDR1 and CDR2 from the germline V gene are SGHTA and FQGTGA. This CDR3 contains 16 residues. The CDR3 sequence is CASSFLAGPNTGELFF. The DNA of the CDR3 is TGTGCCAGCAGCTTCTTAGCGGGGCCGAACACCGGGGAGCTGTTTTTT.

The table lists this clone with a few counts. The chain links TRBV19 to TRBJ1-1; TRBD1 agrees at 7 bases. Germline V CDR1 and CDR2: LNHDA, SQIVND (reference sequence). Trimming removed 6 bases from V and 1 base from J; junction bases left unmatched: 5. CDR3 length: 14 amino acids. The CDR3 region has the DNA TGTGCCAGTAGGTACAGGGGATGGAACACTGAAGCTTTCTTT. Encoded protein: CASRYRGWNTEAFF. The full variable domain, in which reference TRBV19 and TRBJ1-1 provide the parts outside the CDR3, is DGGITQSPKYLFRKEGQNVTLSCEQNLNHDAMYWYRQDPGQGLRLIYYSQIVNDFQKGDIAEGYSVSREKKESFPLTVTSAQKNPTAFYLCASRYRGWNTEAFFGQGTRLTVV.

This chain's CDR3 is CASSPAMIAGAYEQYF. The DNA of the CDR3 is TGCGCCAGCAGCCCAGCTATGATAGCGGGGGCCTACGAGCAGTACTTC. J is TRBJ2-5 and V is TRBV5-1, with 9 bases matching TRBD2. Gene TRBJ2-7 matches the end of the DNA better, so the J call may be wrong. Per the germline V gene, CDR1 is SGHRS and CDR2 is YFSETQ. CDR3 length: 16 residues.

In this sample, this clone turned up once. The rearrangement joins TRBV6-5 to TRBJ2-7; a possible D gene is TRBD2 (6 bases). The CDR3 loop spans 15 amino acids. Germline lookup yields CDR1 MNHEY and CDR2 SVGAGI. With 0 bases removed from V and 3 bases from J, the gap between germline ends came to 12 bases. The CDR3 DNA reads as TGTGCCAGCAGTTACTCTAAGGACTATGACTACGAGCAGTACTTC. Its translation: CASSYSKDYDYEQYF.

This clone was counted only a few times. This rearrangement joins TRBV2 to TRBJ1-6, with TRBD1 matching 7 bases. V lost 7 bases to trimming and J lost 3 bases; unmatched junction nucleotides: 3. In germline, CDR1 is SNHLY, CDR2 FYNNEI. The CDR3 extends over 14 amino acids. The DNA for the CDR3 is TGTGCCAGCACTGGGACAGACTATAATTCACCCCTCCACTTT. This codes for CASTGTDYNSPLHF.

The chain recombines TRBV2 with TRBJ1-5, with TRBD1 matching over 8 bases. V was clipped by 6 bases and J by 2 bases; unmatched bases: 6. Germline CDR1 SNHLY, CDR2 FYNNEI. The CDR3 consists of 15 residues. CDR3 coding DNA: TGTGCCAGCAGAGCCAGGGGGCCAGGCAATCAGCCCCAGCATTTT. Encoded protein: CASRARGPGNQPQHF. The variable domain in full, completed from reference TRBV2 and TRBJ1-5, reads EPEVTQTPSHQVTQMGQEVILRCVPISNHLYFYWYRQILGQKVEFLVSFYNNEISEKSEIFDDQFSVERPDGSNFTLKIRSTKLEDSAMYFCASRARGPGNQPQHFGDGTRLSIL.

The chain combines TRBV5-8 with TRBJ1-5; D might be TRBD1 (5 bases). Germline-derived CDR1 and CDR2 are SGHTS and YDEGEE. CDR3 length: 15 residues. Trimming took off 1 base at V and 0 bases at J, with 8 bases between the two ends. The CDR3 coding sequence is TGTGCCAGCAGCTTGACAGGTTATAGCAATCAGCCCCAGCATTTT. Amino acid sequence: CASSLTGYSNQPQHF.

The genes are TRBV10-2 and TRBJ1-4; TRBD1 might be the D (5 bases). Germline CDR1 WSHSY, CDR2 SAAADI. V shed 1 base and J shed 5 bases, with 11 bases lying between them. The CDR3 is 15 amino acids. CDR3 sequence: CASSEWGGPNEKLFF. CDR3 DNA: TGCGCCAGCAGTGAGTGGGGGGGTCCGAATGAAAAACTGTTTTTT.